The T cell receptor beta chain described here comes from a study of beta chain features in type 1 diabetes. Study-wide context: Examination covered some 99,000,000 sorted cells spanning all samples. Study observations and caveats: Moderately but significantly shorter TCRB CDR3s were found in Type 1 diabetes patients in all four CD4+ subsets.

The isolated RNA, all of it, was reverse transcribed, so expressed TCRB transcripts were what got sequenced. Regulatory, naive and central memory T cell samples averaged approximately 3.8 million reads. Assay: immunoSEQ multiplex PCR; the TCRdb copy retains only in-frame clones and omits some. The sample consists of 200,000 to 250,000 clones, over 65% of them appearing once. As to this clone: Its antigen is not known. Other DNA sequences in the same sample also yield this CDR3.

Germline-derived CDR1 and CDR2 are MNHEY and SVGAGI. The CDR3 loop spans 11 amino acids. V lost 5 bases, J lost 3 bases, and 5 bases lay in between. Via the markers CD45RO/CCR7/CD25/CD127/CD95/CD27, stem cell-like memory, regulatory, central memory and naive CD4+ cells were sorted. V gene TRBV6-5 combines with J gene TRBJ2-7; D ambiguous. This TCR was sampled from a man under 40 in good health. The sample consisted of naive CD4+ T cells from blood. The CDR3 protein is CASSTDYEQYF. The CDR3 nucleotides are TGTGCCAGCAGTACTGACTACGAGCAGTACTTC.